A selection of T cell receptor beta chains follows, all from one sample in a study of shared clonotypes between healthy human individuals. Profiled with immunoSEQ multiplex PCR; TCRdb holds only in-frame clones, not every one. The data contain around 1.6 million clones, under 99% of them singletons. The sequenced sample consisted of naive CD4+ T cells sorted from blood. These receptors all come from a man younger than 40 in good health. Both conserved end residues are part of each CDR3. Each record gives: clone size, J gene, D gene, V gene, CDR3 protein, CDR3 DNA. A D gene is named only where the DNA matches it firmly. The size field is filled for only some rows; it gives once, few, many or a size class.

- TRBJ2-1 TRBD1 TRBV11-2 CASSLYAGTGNPYEQFF TGTGCCAGCAGCTTATATGCCGGGACAGGGAATCCCTATGAGCAGTTCTTC
once TRBJ1-5 TRBD1 TRBV5-6 CASNRWAGGARSNQPQHF TGTGCCAGCAACCGCTGGGCAGGGGGGGCTCGGAGCAATCAGCCCCAGCATTTT
- TRBJ2-7 - TRBV5-1 CASSFDSLLNEQYF TGCGCCAGCAGTTTCGACAGTCTTCTCAACGAGCAGTACTTC
- TRBJ2-7 TRBD2 TRBV7-9 CASSQIAGLSYEQYF TGTGCCAGCAGCCAAATAGCGGGCCTCTCCTACGAGCAGTACTTC
- TRBJ2-7 - TRBV6-6 CASSTGQYISYEQYF TGTGCCAGCAGCACAGGACAGTATATCTCCTACGAGCAGTACTTC
- TRBJ2-7 - TRBV27 CASSLLGGVQYF TGTGCCAGCAGTTTATTGGGCGGGGTCCAGTACTTC
- TRBJ2-7 TRBD2 TRBV28 CASSQTSGRYEQYF TGTGCCAGCAGTCAAACTAGCGGGAGGTACGAGCAGTACTTC
- TRBJ2-5 - TRBV5-1 CASSPMRGILGETQYF TGCGCCAGCAGCCCAATGAGGGGGATTTTAGGGGAGACCCAGTACTTC
- TRBJ2-5 TRBD1 TRBV5-1 CASSKDRAQETQYF TGCGCCAGCAGCAAAGACAGGGCTCAAGAGACCCAGTACTTC
- TRBJ2-7 TRBD1 TRBV19 CASSTTTGTYEQYF TGTGCCAGTAGTACTACGACAGGGACCTACGAGCAGTACTTC